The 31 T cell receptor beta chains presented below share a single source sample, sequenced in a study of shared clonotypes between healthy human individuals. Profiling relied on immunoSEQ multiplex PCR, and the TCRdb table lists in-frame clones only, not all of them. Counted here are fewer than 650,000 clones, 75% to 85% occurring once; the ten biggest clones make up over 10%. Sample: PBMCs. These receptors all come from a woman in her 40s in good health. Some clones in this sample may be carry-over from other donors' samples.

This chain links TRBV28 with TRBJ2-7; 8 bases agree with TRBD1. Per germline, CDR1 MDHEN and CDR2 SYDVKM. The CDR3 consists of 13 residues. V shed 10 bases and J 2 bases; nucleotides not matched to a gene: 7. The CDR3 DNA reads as TGTGCCACCGTGGGGACAGGTCCCTACGAGCAGTACTTC. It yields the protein CATVGTGPYEQYF. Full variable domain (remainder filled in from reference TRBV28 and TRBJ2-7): DVKVTQSSRYLVKRTGEKVFLECVQDMDHENMFWYRQDPGLGLRLIYFSYDVKMKEKGDIPEGYSVSREKKERFSLILESASTNQTSMYLCATVGTGPYEQYFGPGTRLTVT.

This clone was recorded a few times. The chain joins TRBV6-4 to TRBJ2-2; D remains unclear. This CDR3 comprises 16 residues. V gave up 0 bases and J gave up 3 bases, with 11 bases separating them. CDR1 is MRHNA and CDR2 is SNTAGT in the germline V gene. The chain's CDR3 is CASSDSEGLHTGELFF. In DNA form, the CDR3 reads TGTGCCAGCAGTGACTCGGAAGGGCTTCACACCGGGGAGCTGTTTTTT.

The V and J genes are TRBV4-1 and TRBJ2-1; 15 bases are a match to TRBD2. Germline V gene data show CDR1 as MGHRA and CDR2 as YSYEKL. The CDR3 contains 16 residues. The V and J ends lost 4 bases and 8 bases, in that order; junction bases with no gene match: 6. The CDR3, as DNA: TGCGCCAGCAGCCGCACCGGGACTAGCGGGAGGTATGAGCAGTTCTTC. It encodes CASSRTGTSGRYEQFF.

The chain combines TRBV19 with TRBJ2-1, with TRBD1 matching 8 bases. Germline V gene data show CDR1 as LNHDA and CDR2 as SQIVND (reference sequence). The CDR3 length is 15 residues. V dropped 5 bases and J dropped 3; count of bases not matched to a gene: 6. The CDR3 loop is CASSLRQGNYNEQFF. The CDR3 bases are TGTGCCAGTAGTCTGCGACAGGGGAACTACAATGAGCAGTTCTTC. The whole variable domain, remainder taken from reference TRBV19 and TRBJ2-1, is DGGITQSPKYLFRKEGQNVTLSCEQNLNHDAMYWYRQDPGQGLRLIYYSQIVNDFQKGDIAEGYSVSREKKESFPLTVTSAQKNPTAFYLCASSLRQGNYNEQFFGPGTRLTVL.

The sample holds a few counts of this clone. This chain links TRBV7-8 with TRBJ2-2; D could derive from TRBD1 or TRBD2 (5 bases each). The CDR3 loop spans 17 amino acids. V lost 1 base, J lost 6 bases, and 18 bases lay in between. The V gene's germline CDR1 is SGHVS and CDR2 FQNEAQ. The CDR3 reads CASSLDGSRALPGELFF. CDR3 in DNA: TGTGCCAGCAGCTTAGATGGGAGCAGGGCACTACCCGGGGAGCTGTTTTTT.

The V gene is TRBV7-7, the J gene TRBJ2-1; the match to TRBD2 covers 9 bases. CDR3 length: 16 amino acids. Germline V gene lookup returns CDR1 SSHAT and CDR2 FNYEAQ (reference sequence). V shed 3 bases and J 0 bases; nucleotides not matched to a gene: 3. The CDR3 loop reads CASSFSSGTSYNEQFF. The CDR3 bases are TGTGCCAGCAGCTTTTCTAGCGGGACCTCCTACAATGAGCAGTTCTTC.

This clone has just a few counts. CDR3 sequence: CASSSEELPQHF. The CDR3 DNA is TGTGCCAGCAGCTCCGAGGAGCTGCCCCAGCATTTT. The chain couples TRBV7-9 to TRBJ1-5; D is undetermined. Trimming removed 4 bases from V and 9 bases from J, with 10 bases in between. CDR1 and CDR2 (germline): SEHNR, FQNEAQ (reference sequence). CDR3 length: 12 amino acids.

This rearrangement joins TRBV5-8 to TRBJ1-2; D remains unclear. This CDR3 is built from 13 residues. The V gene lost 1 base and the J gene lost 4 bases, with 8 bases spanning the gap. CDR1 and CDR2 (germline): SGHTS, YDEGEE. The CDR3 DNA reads TGTGCCAGCAGCTTGCTTGGCTTCTATGGCTACACCTTC. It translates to CASSLLGFYGYTF.

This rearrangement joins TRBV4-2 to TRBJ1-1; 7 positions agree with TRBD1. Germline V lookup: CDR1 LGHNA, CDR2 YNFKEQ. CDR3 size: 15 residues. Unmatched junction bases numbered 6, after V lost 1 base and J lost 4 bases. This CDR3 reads CASSQAGGQLTEAFF. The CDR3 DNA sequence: TGTGCCAGCAGCCAAGCTGGGGGACAGCTCACTGAAGCTTTCTTT.

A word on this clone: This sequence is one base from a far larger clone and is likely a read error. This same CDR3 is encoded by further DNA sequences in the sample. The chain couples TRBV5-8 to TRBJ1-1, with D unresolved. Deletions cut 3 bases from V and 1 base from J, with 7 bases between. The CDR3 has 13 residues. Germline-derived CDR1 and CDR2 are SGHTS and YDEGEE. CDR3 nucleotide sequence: TGTGCCAGCAGCTCCACATCGAACACTGAAGCTTTCTTT. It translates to CASSSTSNTEAFF.

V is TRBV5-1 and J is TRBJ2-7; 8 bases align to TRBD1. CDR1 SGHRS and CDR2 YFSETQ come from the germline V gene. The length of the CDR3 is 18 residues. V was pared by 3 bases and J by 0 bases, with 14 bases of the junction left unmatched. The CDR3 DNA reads TGCGCCAGCAGCTCTCAATTCGGACAGGGCGAAAGCTCCTACGAGCAGTACTTC. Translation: CASSSQFGQGESSYEQYF.

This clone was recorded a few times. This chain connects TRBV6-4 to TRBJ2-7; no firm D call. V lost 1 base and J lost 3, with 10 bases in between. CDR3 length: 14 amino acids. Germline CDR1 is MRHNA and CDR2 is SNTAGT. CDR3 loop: CASSDWYSHYEQYF. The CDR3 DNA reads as TGTGCCAGCAGTGACTGGTATAGCCACTACGAGCAGTACTTC.

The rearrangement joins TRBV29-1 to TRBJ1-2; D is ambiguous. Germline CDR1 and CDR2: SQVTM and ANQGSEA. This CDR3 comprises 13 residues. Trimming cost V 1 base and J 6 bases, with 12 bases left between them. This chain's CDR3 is CSVEGSGFDGYTF. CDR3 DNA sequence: TGCAGCGTTGAAGGTAGCGGCTTTGATGGCTACACCTTC.

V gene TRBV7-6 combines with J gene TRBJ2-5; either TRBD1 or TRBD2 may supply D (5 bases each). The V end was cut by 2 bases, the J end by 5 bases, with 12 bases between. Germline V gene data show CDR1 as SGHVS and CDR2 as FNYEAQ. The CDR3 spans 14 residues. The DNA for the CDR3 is TGTGCCAGCAGCTTATATCGGGGCTCGGAGACCCAGTACTTC. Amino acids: CASSLYRGSETQYF.

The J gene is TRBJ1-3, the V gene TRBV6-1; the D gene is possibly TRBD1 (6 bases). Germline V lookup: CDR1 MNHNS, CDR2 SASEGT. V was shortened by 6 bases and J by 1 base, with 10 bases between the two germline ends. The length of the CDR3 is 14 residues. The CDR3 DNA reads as TGTGCCAGCAGCGAGACAGGTTCTGGAAACACCATATATTTT. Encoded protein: CASSETGSGNTIYF.

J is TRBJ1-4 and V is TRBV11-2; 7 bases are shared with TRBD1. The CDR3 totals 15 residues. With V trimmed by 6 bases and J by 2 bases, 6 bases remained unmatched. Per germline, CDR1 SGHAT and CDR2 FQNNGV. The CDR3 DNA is TGTGCCAGCAGTTCCCCAGGGGGGACTAATGAAAAACTGTTTTTT. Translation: CASSSPGGTNEKLFF.

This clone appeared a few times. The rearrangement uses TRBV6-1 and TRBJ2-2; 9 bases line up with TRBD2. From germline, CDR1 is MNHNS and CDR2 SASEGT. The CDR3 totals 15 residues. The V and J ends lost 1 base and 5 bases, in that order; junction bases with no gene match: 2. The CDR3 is CASSEEAGGTGELFF. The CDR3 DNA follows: TGTGCCAGCAGTGAAGAAGCGGGAGGAACCGGGGAGCTGTTTTTT.

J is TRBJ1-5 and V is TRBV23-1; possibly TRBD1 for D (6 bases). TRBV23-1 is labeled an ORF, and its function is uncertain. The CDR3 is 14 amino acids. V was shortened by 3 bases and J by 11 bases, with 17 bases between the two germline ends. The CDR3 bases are TGCGCCAGCAGTCAGGGACACAAGTCGGAGGCCCAGCATTTT. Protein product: CASSQGHKSEAQHF.

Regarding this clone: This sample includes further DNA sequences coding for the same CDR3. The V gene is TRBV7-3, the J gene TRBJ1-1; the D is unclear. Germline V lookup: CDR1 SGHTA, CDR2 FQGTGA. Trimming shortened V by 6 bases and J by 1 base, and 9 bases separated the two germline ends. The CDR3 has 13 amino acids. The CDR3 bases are TGTGCCAGCAGTTTCAACAGGAACACTGAAGCTTTCTTT. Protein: CASSFNRNTEAFF.

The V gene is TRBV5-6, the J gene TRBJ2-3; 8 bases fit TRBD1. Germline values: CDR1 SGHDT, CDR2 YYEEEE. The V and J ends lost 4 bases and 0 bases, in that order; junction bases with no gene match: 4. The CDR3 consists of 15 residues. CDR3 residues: CASSLQGGSTDTQYF. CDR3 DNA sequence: TGTGCCAGCAGCCTACAGGGGGGTAGCACAGATACGCAGTATTTT.

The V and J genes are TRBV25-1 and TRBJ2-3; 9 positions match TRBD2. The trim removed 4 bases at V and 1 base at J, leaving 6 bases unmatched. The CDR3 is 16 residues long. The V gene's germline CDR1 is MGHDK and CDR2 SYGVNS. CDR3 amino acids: CASSARLAARTDTQYF. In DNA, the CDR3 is TGTGCCAGCAGTGCCCGACTAGCGGCCCGCACAGATACGCAGTATTTT.

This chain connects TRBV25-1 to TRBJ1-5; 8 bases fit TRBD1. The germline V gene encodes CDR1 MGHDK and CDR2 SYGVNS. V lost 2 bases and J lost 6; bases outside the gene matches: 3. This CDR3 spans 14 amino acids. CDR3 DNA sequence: TGTGCCAGCAGTGAACAGGGGGCAGGTCAGCCCCAGCATTTT. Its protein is CASSEQGAGQPQHF.

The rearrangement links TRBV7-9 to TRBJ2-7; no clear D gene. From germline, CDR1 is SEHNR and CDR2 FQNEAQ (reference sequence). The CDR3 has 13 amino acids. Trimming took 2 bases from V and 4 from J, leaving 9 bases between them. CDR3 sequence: CASSLTFSYEQYF. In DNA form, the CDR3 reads TGTGCCAGCAGCTTAACGTTTTCTTACGAGCAGTACTTC.

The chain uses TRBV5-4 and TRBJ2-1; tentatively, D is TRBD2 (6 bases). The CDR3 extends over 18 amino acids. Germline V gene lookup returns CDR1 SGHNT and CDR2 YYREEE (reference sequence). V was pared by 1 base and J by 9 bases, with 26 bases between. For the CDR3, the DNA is TGTGCCAGCAGCTTGATGCTAGCGACTTCCCCCGCTCAGGGTGAGCAGTTCTTC. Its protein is CASSLMLATSPAQGEQFF.

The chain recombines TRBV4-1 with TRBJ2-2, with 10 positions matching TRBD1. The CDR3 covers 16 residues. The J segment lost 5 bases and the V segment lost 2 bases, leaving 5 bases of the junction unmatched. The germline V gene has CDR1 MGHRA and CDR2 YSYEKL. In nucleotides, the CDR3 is TGCGCCAGCAGCCAACCGGGACAGGGGATGACCGGGGAGCTGTTTTTT. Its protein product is CASSQPGQGMTGELFF.

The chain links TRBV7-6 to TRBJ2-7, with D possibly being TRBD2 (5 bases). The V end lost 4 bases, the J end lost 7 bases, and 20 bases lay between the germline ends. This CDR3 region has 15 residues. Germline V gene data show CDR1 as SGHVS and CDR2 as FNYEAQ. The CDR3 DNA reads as TGTGCCAGCAGCTCGCACCTAAGCGGTGCGGGTGAGCAGTACTTC. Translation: CASSSHLSGAGEQYF.

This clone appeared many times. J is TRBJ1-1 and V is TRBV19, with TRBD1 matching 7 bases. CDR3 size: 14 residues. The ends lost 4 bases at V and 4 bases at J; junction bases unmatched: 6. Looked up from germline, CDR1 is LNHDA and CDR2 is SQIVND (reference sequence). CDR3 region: CASSTQGPVTEAFF. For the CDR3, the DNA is TGTGCCAGTAGTACACAGGGGCCTGTCACTGAAGCTTTCTTT.

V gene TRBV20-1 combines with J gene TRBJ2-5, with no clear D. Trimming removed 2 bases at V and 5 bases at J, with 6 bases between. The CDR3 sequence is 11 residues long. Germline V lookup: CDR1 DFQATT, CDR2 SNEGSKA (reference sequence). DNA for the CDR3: TGCAGTGCTAGACATTCGGAGACCCAGTACTTC. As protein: CSARHSETQYF.

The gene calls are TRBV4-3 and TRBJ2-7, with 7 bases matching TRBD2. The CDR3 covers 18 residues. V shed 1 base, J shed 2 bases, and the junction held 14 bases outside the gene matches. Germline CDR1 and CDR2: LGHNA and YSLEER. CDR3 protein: CASSQGNPRAGLAYEQYF. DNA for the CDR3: TGCGCCAGCAGCCAAGGGAATCCCCGGGCAGGACTAGCCTACGAGCAGTACTTC.

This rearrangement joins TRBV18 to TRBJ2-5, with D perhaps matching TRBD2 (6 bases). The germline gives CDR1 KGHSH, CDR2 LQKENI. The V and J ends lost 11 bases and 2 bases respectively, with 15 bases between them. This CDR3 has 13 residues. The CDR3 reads CAGAGGSQETQYF. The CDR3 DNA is TGTGCCGGCGCCGGGGGTTCTCAAGAGACCCAGTACTTC. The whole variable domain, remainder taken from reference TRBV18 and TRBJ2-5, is NAGVMQNPRHLVRRRGQEARLRCSPMKGHSHVYWYRQLPEEGLKFMVYLQKENIIDESGMPKERFSAEFPKEGPSILRIQQVVRGDSAAYFCAGAGGSQETQYFGPGTRLLVL.

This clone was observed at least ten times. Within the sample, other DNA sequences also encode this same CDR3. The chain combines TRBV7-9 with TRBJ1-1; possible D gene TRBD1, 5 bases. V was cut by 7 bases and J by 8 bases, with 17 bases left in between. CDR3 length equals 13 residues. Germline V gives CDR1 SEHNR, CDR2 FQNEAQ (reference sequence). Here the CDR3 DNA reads TGTGCCAGCACCGAGGGGAGGGAACTCGAAGCTTTCTTT. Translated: CASTEGRELEAFF.